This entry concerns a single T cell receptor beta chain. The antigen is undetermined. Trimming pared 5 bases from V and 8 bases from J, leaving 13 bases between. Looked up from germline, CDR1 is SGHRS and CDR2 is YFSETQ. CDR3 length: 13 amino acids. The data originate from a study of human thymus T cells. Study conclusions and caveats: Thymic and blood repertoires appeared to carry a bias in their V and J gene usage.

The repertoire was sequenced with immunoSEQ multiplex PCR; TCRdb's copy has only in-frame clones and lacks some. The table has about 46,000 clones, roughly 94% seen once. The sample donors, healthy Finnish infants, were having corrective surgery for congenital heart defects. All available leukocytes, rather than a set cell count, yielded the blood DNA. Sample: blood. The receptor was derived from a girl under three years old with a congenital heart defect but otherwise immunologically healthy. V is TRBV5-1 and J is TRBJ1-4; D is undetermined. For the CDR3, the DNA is TGCGCCAGCAGGGAAACAGTGAGGGAAAAACTGTTTTTT. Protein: CASRETVREKLFF. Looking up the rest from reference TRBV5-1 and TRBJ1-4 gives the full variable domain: KAGVTQTPRYLIKTRGQQVTLSCSPISGHRSVSWYQQTPGQGLQFLFEYFSETQRNKGNFPGRFSGRQFSNSRSEMNVSTLELGDSALYLCASRETVREKLFFGSGTQLSVL.